This TCR beta chain originates from a study of lymphopenia after photon versus proton radiotherapy. Assay: immunoSEQ multiplex PCR; the TCRdb copy retains only in-frame clones and omits some. Seen here are just over 30,000 clones, 90% to 95% observed once, and the top ten hold under 0.8%. The sample in question was peripheral blood, obtained from a patient treated with photon-based radiotherapy. The TCR was taken from a woman aged 45-65 years with cholangiocarcinoma.

DNA of the CDR3: TGTGCCAGCAGCTTTGGCATCGGGGAGCTGTTTTTT. This codes for CASSFGIGELFF. V and J are TRBV5-4 and TRBJ2-2; D call uncertain. V was clipped by 2 bases and J by 7 bases, with 6 bases between them. CDR3 length: 12 residues. Per germline, CDR1 SGHNT and CDR2 YYREEE (reference sequence).